This T cell receptor (beta chain) was documented in a study of OX40 agonist ivuxolimab in advanced cancers. About the research overall: Ivuxolimab, an antibody that agonizes OX40 (CD134), was administered to the patients. Every 2 weeks, patients got intravenous ivuxolimab at one of six dose levels (0.01-10 mg/kg).

The trim removed 4 bases at V and 2 bases at J, leaving 8 bases unmatched. This CDR3 comprises 17 residues. The germline V gene encodes CDR1 LNHDA and CDR2 SQIVND (reference sequence). Profiled with immunoSEQ multiplex PCR; TCRdb holds only in-frame clones, not every one. The sample lists roughly 86,000 clones; over 80% were seen once. This chain joins TRBV19 and TRBJ2-4, with 10 bases aligning to TRBD1. This material consisted of CD4+ or CD8+ T cells sorted from blood, taken in a trial of the OX40 agonist ivuxolimab. This receptor was taken from an adult with an advanced solid tumor such as melanoma, head and neck, liver or kidney cancer. The CDR3 region is CASSTLRTGGSKNIQYF. DNA for the CDR3: TGTGCCAGTAGTACCCTACGGACAGGGGGGTCCAAAAACATTCAGTACTTC.